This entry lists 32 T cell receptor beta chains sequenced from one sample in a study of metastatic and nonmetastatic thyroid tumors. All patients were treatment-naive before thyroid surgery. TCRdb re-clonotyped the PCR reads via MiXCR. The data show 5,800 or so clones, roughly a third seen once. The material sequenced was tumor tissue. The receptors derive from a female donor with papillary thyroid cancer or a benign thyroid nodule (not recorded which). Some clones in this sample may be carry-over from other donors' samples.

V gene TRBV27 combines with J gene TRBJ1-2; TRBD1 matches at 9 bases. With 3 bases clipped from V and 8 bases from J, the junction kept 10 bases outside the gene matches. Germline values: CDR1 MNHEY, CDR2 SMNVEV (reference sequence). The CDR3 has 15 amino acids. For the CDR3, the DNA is TGTGCCAGCAGTTTCCTAAAGGACAGGGGAAGCGGCTACACCTTC. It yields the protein CASSFLKDRGSGYTF.

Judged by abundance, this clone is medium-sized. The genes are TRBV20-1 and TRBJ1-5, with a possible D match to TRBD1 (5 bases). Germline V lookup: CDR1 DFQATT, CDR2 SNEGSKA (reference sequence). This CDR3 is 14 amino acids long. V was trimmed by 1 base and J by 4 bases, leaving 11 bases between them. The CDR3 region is CSARGGRVNQPQHF. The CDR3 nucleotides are TGCAGTGCTAGAGGGGGCAGGGTGAATCAGCCCCAGCATTTT.

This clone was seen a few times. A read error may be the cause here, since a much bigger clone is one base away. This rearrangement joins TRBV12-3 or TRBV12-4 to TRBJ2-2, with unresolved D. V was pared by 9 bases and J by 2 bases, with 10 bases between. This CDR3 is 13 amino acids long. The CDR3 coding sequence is TGTGCCAGTCGGGCACCTAACACCGGGGAGCTGTTTTTT. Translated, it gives CASRAPNTGELFF.

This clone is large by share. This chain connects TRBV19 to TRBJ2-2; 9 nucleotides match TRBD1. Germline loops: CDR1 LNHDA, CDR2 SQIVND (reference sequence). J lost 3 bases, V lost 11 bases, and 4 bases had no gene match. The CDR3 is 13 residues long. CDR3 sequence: CASNRGHTGELFF. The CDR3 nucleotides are TGTGCCTCGAACAGGGGGCACACCGGGGAGCTGTTTTTT.

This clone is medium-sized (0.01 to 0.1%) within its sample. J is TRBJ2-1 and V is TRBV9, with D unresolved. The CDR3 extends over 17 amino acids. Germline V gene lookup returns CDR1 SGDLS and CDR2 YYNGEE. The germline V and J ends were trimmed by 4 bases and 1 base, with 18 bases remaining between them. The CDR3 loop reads CASSLGHPSSSYNEQFF. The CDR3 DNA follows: TGTGCCAGCAGCCTGGGCCACCCAAGTAGTTCCTACAATGAGCAGTTCTTC.

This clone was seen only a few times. CDR3 sequence reads: CASSPVLPNEQFF. The CDR3 DNA sequence: TGTGCCAGCAGCCCTGTCCTACCCAATGAGCAGTTCTTC. V and J are TRBV28 and TRBJ2-1; D not certain. Trimming took off 6 bases at V and 6 bases at J, with 12 bases between the two ends. The CDR3 sequence is 13 residues long. Per germline, CDR1 MDHEN and CDR2 SYDVKM.

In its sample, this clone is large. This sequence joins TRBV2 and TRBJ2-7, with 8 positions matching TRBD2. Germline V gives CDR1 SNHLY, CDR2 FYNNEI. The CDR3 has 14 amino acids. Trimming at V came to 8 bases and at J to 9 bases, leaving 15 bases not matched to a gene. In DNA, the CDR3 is TGTGCCAGCCGGGAGGGGATGGGAAGTATCGTGCAGTACTTC. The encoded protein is CASREGMGSIVQYF.

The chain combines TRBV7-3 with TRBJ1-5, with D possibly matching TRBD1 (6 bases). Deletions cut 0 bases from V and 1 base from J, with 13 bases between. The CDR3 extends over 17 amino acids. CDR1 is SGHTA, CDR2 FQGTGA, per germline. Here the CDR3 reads CASSLTRTVTSNQPQHF. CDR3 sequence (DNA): TGTGCCAGCAGCTTAACCCGGACAGTTACGAGCAATCAGCCCCAGCATTTT.

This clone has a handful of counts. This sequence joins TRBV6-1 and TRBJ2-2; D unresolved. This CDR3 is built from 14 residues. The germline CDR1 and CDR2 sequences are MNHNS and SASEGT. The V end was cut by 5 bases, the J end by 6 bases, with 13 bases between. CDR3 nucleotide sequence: TGTGCCAGCAGTCAAACTACCTTCGCCGGGGAGCTGTTTTTT. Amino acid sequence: CASSQTTFAGELFF.

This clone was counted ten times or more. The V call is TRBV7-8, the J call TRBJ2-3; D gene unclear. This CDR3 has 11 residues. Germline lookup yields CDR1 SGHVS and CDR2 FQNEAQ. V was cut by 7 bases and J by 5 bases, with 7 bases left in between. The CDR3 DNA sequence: TGTGCCAGCACCACCGGAGATACGCAGTATTTT. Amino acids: CASTTGDTQYF.

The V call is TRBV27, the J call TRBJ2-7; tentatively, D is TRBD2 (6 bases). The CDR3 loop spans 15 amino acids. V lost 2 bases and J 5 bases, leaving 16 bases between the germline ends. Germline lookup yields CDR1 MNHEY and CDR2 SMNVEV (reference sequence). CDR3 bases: TGTGCCAGCAGTTTACGGCGGGACCTTACCGACGAGCAGTACTTC. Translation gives CASSLRRDLTDEQYF.

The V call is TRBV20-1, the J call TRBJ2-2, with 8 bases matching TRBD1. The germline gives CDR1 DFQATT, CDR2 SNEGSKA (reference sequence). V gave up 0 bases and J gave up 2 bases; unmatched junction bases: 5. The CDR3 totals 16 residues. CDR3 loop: CSARDVGQGNTGELFF. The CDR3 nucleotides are TGCAGTGCTAGAGATGTTGGACAGGGAAACACCGGGGAGCTGTTTTTT.

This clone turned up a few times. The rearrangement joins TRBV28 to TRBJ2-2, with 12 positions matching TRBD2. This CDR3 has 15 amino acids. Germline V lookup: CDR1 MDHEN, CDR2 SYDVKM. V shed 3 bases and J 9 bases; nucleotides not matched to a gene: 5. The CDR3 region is CASSFGLAGPRELFF. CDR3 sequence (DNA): TGTGCCAGCAGTTTTGGACTAGCGGGGCCCCGGGAGCTGTTTTTT.

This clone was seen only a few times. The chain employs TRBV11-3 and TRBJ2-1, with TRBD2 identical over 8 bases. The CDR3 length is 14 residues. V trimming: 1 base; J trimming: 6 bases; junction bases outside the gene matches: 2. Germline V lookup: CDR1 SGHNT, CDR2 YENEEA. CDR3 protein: CASSLAAGVNEQFF. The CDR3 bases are TGTGCCAGCAGCTTAGCAGCGGGAGTCAATGAGCAGTTCTTC. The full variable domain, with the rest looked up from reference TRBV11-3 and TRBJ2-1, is EAGVVQSPRYKIIEKKQPVAFWCNPISGHNTLYWYLQNLGQGPELLIRYENEEAVDDSQLPKDRFSAERLKGVDSTLKIQPAELGDSAVYLCASSLAAGVNEQFFGPGTRLTVL.

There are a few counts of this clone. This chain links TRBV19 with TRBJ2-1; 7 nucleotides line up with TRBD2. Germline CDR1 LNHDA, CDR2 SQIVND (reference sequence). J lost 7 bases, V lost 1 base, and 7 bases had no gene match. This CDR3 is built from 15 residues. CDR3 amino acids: CASSIGTSEENEQFF. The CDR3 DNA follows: TGTGCCAGTAGTATAGGTACTAGCGAGGAAAATGAGCAGTTCTTC.

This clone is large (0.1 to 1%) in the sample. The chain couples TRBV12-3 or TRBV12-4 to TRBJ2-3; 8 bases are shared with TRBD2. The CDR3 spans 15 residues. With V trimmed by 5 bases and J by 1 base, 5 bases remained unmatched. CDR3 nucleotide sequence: TGTGCCAGCAGTGATAGCGGGGTGGGCACAGATACGCAGTATTTT. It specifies CASSDSGVGTDTQYF.

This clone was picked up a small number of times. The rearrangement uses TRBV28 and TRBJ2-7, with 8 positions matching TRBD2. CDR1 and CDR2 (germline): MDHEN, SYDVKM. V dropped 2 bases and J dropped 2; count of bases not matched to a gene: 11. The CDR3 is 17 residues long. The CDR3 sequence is CASSLRAGIAGTYEQYF. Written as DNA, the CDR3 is TGTGCCAGCAGTTTACGGGCCGGAATAGCGGGGACCTACGAGCAGTACTTC.

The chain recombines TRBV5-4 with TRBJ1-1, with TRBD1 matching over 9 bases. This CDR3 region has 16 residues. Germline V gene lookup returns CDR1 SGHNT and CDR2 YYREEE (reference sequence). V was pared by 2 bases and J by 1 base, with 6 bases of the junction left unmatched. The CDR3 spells CASSLGGQGSNTEAFF. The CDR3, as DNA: TGTGCCAGCAGCTTAGGGGGACAGGGTTCGAACACTGAAGCTTTCTTT.

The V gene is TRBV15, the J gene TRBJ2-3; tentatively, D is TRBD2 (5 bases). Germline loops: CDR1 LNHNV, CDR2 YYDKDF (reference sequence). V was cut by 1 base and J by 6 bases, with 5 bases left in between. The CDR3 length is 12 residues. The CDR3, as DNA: TGTGCCACCAGCAGAGCGGGGGATACGCAGTATTTT. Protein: CATSRAGDTQYF.

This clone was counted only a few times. Here the CDR3 reads CASSLGQGAGQPQHF. CDR3 in DNA: TGTGCCAGCAGTCTCGGACAGGGGGCCGGGCAGCCCCAGCATTTT. V is TRBV6-1 and J is TRBJ1-5, with TRBD1 matching over 11 bases. Trimming took 5 bases from V and 7 from J; bases not matched to a gene: 7. The CDR3 length is 15 residues. CDR1 and CDR2 (germline): MNHNS, SASEGT.

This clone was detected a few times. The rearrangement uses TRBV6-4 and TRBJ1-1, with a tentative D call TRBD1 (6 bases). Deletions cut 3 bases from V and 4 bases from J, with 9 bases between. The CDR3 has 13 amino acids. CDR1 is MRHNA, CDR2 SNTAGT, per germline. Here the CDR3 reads CASSEQGSTEAFF. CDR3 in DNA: TGTGCCAGCAGTGAACAGGGTAGCACTGAAGCTTTCTTT.

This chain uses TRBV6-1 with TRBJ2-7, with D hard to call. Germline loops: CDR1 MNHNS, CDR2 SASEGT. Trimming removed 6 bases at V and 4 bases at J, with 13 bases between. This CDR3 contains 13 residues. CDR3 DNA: TGTGCCAGCAGCCTCACCTGGGAATACGAGCAGTACTTC. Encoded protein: CASSLTWEYEQYF.

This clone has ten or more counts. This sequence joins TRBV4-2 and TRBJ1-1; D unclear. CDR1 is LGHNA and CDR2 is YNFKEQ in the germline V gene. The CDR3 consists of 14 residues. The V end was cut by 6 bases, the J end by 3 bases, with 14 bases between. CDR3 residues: CASRVRSWYTEAFF. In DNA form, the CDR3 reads TGTGCCAGCAGAGTACGCTCATGGTACACTGAAGCTTTCTTT.

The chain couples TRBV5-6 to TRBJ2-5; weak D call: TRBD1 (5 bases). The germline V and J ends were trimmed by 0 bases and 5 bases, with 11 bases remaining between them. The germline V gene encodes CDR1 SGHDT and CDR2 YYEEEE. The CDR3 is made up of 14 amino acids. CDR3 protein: CASSLGRGYETQYF. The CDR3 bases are TGTGCCAGCAGCTTGGGAAGGGGCTACGAGACCCAGTACTTC.

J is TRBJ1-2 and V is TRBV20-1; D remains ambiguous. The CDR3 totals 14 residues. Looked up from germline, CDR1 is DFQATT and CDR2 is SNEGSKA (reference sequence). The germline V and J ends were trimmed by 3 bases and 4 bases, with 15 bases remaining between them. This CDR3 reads CSARVSEEPYGYTF. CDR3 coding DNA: TGCAGTGCTAGGGTCTCGGAGGAGCCCTATGGCTACACCTTC.

This chain's CDR3 is CASSEAGGFSNQPQHF. The CDR3 DNA reads TGTGCCAGCAGTGAAGCAGGGGGATTTAGCAATCAGCCCCAGCATTTT. The genes are TRBV6-1 and TRBJ1-5, with D possibly TRBD1 on 6 matching bases. Between the trimmed V and J ends, which lost 0 bases and 0 bases, there was a span of 9 bases. CDR1 is MNHNS, CDR2 SASEGT, per germline. The CDR3 is 16 residues long.

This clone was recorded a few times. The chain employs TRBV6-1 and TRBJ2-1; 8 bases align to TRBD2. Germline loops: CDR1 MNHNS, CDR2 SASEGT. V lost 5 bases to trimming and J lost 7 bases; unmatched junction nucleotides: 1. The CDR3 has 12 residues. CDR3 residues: CASSSGSNEQFF. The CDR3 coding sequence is TGTGCCAGCAGTAGCGGGAGTAATGAGCAGTTCTTC.

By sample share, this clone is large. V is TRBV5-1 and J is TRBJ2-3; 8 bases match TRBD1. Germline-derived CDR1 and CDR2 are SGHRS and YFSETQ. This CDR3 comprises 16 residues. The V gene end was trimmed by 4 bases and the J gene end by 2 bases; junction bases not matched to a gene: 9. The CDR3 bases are TGCGCCAGCAGCCGCGGGACAGGTCTTACCACAGATACGCAGTATTTT. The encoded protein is CASSRGTGLTTDTQYF.

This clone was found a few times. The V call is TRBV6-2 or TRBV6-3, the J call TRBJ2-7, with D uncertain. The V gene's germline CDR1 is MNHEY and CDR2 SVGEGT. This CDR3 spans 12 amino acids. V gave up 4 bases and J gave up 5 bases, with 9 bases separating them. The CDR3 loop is CASSFSLHEQYF. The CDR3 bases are TGTGCCAGCAGTTTCTCACTCCACGAGCAGTACTTC.

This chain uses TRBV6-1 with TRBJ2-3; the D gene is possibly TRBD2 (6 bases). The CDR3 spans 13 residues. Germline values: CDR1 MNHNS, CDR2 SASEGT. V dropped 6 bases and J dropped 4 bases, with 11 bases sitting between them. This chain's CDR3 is CASRRDWADTQYF. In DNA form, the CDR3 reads TGTGCCAGCAGGAGGGACTGGGCAGATACGCAGTATTTT.

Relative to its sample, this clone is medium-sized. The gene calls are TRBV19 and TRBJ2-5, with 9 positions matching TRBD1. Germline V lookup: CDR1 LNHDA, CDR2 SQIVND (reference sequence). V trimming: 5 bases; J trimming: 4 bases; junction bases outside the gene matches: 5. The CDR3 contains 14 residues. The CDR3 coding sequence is TGTGCCAGTAGTCCAGGGACAGGGAGAGAGACCCAGTACTTC. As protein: CASSPGTGRETQYF.

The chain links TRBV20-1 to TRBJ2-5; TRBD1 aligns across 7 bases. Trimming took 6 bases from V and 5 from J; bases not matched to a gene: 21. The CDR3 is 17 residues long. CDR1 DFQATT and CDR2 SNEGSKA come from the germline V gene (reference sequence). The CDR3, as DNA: TGCAGTGCCTCCTACAGGGGCTCCAAGTCGAGAGTGGAGACCCAGTACTTC. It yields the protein CSASYRGSKSRVETQYF.